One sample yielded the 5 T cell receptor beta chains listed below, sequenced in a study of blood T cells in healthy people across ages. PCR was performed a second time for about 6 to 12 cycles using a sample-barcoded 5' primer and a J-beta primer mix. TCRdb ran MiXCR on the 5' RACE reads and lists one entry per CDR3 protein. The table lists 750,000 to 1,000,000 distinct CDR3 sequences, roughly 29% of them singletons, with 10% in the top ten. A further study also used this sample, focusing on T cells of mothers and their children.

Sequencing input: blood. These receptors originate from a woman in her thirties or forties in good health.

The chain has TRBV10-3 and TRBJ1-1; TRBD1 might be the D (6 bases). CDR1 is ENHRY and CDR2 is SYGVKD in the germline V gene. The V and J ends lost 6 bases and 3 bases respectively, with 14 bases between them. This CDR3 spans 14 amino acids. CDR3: CAIRMTGGDTEAFF. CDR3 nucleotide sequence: TGTGCCATCAGAATGACAGGAGGGGACACTGAAGCTTTCTTT.

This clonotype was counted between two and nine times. DNA of the CDR3: TGTGCCAGCAGCCCTGAGGTTTCGTCTAGCACAGATACGCAGTATTTT. Amino acids: CASSPEVSSSTDTQYF. The chain has TRBV6-5 and TRBJ2-3; D uncertain. Trimming left V 6 bases short and J 0 bases short, with 16 bases between. This CDR3 comprises 16 residues. Germline V lookup: CDR1 MNHEY, CDR2 SVGAGI.

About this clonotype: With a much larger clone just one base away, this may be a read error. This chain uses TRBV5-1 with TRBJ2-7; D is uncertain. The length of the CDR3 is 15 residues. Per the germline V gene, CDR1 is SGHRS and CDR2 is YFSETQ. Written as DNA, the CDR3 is TGCGCCAGCAGCTTGGGTTTCGCAAAAACCTACAAGCAGTACTTC. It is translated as CASSLGFAKTYKQYF.

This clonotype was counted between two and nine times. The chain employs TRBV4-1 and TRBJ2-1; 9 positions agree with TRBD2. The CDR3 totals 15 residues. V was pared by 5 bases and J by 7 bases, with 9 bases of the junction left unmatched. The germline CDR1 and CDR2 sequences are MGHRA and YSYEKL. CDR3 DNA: TGCGCCAGCAGCACCGAGCGGGGGGTTCGGAATGAGCAGTTCTTC. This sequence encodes CASSTERGVRNEQFF.

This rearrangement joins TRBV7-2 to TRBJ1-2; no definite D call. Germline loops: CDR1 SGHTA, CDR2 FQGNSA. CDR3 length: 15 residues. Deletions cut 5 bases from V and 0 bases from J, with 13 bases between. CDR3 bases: TGTGCCAGCAGCATAAGTAGGGTTTCTAACTATGGCTACACCTTC. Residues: CASSISRVSNYGYTF.